The rows below give T cell receptor beta chains drawn from one sample of a study of blood T cell repertoires in COVID-19. This table comes from immunoSEQ multiplex PCR, and its TCRdb copy is limited to in-frame clones, with some not included. The sample contains 250,000 to 300,000 clones, approximately 86% of which appear only once. The sequencing sample was made of peripheral blood. The receptors were gathered from a woman in her 30s with acute or convalescent COVID-19. The CDR3 runs from the conserved cysteine through the conserved F or W. A D gene is named only where the DNA matches it firmly.

D: NA
J: TRBJ2-1
V: TRBV13
length: 16
CDR3: CASSLERSGPYNEQFF
DNA: TGTGCCAGCAGCTTAGAGAGGTCAGGGCCCTACAATGAGCAGTTCTTC

D: TRBD1
J: TRBJ2-7
V: TRBV6-5
length: 12
CDR3: CASRRQGGEQYF
DNA: TGTGCCAGCAGGCGACAGGGTGGTGAGCAGTACTTC

D: NA
J: TRBJ2-3
V: TRBV18
length: 16
CDR3: CASSPLGRGIGDTQYF
DNA: TGTGCCAGCTCACCACTCGGACGGGGGATTGGGGATACGCAGTATTTT

D: NA
J: TRBJ1-5
V: TRBV25-1
length: 14
CDR3: CASGANGWNQPQHF
DNA: TGTGCCAGCGGAGCTAACGGATGGAATCAGCCCCAGCATTTT

D: TRBD1
J: TRBJ1-4
V: TRBV7-2
length: 18
CDR3: CASSLVGGQGGTNEKLFF
DNA: TGTGCCAGCAGCTTAGTGGGTGGACAGGGGGGAACTAATGAAAAACTGTTTTTT

D: NA
J: TRBJ2-7
V: TRBV7-9
length: 15
CDR3: CASSLRDGGEYEQYF
DNA: TGTGCCAGCAGCTTGAGGGACGGGGGTGAATACGAGCAGTACTTC

D: NA
J: TRBJ1-2
V: TRBV15
length: 19
CDR3: CATSPGVGHDSHLLSGYTF
DNA: TGTGCCACCAGCCCAGGCGTGGGACACGATTCTCATCTACTCTCTGGCTACACCTTC

D: NA
J: TRBJ1-1
V: TRBV30
length: 14
CDR3: CAWSAGGLNTEAFF
DNA: TGTGCCTGGAGTGCGGGGGGGCTGAACACTGAAGCTTTCTTT

D: NA
J: TRBJ1-6
V: TRBV10-3
length: 14
CDR3: CAISRTENNSPLHF
DNA: TGTGCCATCAGTCGGACAGAGAATAATTCACCCCTCCACTTT

D: NA
J: TRBJ2-7
V: TRBV6-5
length: 12
CDR3: CASTARSYEQYF
DNA: TGTGCCAGCACGGCCAGGTCCTACGAGCAGTACTTC

D: NA
J: TRBJ2-2
V: TRBV19
length: 15
CDR3: CASMAGPARAGELFF
DNA: TGTGCCAGTATGGCGGGCCCCGCGAGGGCCGGGGAGCTGTTTTTT

D: TRBD1
J: TRBJ2-3
V: TRBV30
length: 15
CDR3: CAWTRDRASTDTQYF
DNA: TGTGCCTGGACCCGGGACAGGGCTAGCACAGATACGCAGTATTTT